Below are 17 T cell receptor beta chains sequenced from a single sample in a study of blood T cell repertoires in COVID-19. Profiled with immunoSEQ multiplex PCR; TCRdb holds only in-frame clones, not every one. The sample includes some 30,000 clones, roughly 80% of them seen just once. The sequencing sample was made of peripheral blood. These receptors all stem from a man older than 75 with active COVID-19.

This rearrangement joins TRBV6-5 to TRBJ2-1, with TRBD2 matching 9 bases. V was pared by 1 base and J by 6 bases, with 7 bases of the junction left unmatched. Germline assignment: CDR1 MNHEY and CDR2 SVGAGI. The CDR3 runs to 16 residues. This chain's CDR3 is CASSYWTRGGRNEQFF. The CDR3 DNA is TGTGCCAGCAGTTACTGGACGCGGGGGGGCCGCAATGAGCAGTTCTTC.

This clone was recorded a few times. V and J are TRBV6-5 and TRBJ2-3; D is perhaps TRBD2 (5 bases). The V end lost 8 bases, the J end lost 7 bases, and 19 bases lay between the germline ends. Germline V gene data show CDR1 as MNHEY and CDR2 as SVGAGI. The CDR3 is 14 residues long. In nucleotides, the CDR3 is TGTGCCAGCTGGTCCCCCGGGATGGCAAATACGCAGTATTTT. Encoded protein: CASWSPGMANTQYF.

The gene calls are TRBV5-6 and TRBJ2-5; 7 bases are shared with TRBD2. Germline-derived CDR1 and CDR2 are SGHDT and YYEEEE. Germline trimming cut 4 bases from V and 6 bases from J; bases unmatched to any gene: 9. The CDR3 is 14 residues long. The CDR3 DNA follows: TGTGCCAGCAGCCGGGGGGAGGGTTGGAAGACCCAGTACTTC. This gives the protein CASSRGEGWKTQYF. Full variable domain (remainder filled in from reference TRBV5-6 and TRBJ2-5): DAGVTQSPTHLIKTRGQQVTLRCSPKSGHDTVSWYQQALGQGPQFIFQYYEEEERQRGNFPDRFSGHQFPNYSSELNVNALLLGDSALYLCASSRGEGWKTQYFGPGTRLLVL.

The chain is built from TRBV7-9 and TRBJ1-4; possible D gene TRBD1, 6 bases. V lost 5 bases, J lost 8 bases, and 15 bases lay in between. Germline V lookup: CDR1 SEHNR, CDR2 FQNEAQ (reference sequence). CDR3 size: 14 residues. The CDR3 nucleotides read TGTGCCAGCAGCAACCGACAGGAGGTCGAAAAACTGTTTTTT. The encoded protein is CASSNRQEVEKLFF.

The CDR3 DNA reads TGTGCCAGCAGTTACTTGGCAGGGGGCGTAGATACGCAGTATTTT. This codes for CASSYLAGGVDTQYF. The chain links TRBV6-5 to TRBJ2-3, with TRBD1 matching 8 bases. The CDR3 is made up of 15 amino acids. With 1 base clipped from V and 5 bases from J, the junction kept 5 bases outside the gene matches. Germline V gene data show CDR1 as MNHEY and CDR2 as SVGAGI.

V and J are TRBV6-2 or TRBV6-3 and TRBJ2-2; tentatively, D is TRBD2 (6 bases). Germline lookup yields CDR1 MNHEY and CDR2 SVGEGT. V was cut by 4 bases and J by 8 bases, with 17 bases left in between. The CDR3 covers 15 residues. The CDR3 bases are TGTGCCAGCAGTTCTGTCGGGGCGGGGAGTGGGGAGCTGTTTTTT. Its protein product is CASSSVGAGSGELFF.

The rearrangement joins TRBV6-1 to TRBJ1-2, with D perhaps TRBD1 (6 bases). The germline gives CDR1 MNHNS, CDR2 SASEGT. This CDR3 contains 15 residues. Trimming left V 3 bases short and J 0 bases short, with 11 bases between. The DNA of the CDR3 is TGTGCCAGCAGTGACAGGGGTAGGACTAACTATGGCTACACCTTC. Protein product: CASSDRGRTNYGYTF.

This clone appeared once. This rearrangement joins TRBV3-1 (or the pseudogene TRBV3-2) to TRBJ2-2; D gene unclear. CDR1 is LGHDT, CDR2 YNNKEL, per germline (reference sequence). Trimming removed 2 bases at V and 6 bases at J, with 7 bases between. The CDR3 sequence is 13 residues long. This CDR3 reads CASSQLYPGELFF. The CDR3 nucleotides are TGTGCCAGCAGCCAACTTTATCCCGGGGAGCTGTTTTTT.

The chain combines TRBV7-9 with TRBJ1-1; a weak D match, TRBD1 (5 bases). This CDR3 spans 13 amino acids. V was pared by 4 bases and J by 5 bases, with 11 bases between. The germline gives CDR1 SEHNR, CDR2 FQNEAQ (reference sequence). The chain's CDR3 is CASSSQGNTEAFF. CDR3 sequence (DNA): TGTGCCAGCAGCTCTCAGGGAAATACTGAAGCTTTCTTT. Full variable domain (missing parts from reference TRBV7-9 and TRBJ1-1): DTGVSQNPRHKITKRGQNVTFRCDPISEHNRLYWYRQTLGQGPEFLTYFQNEAQLEKSRLLSDRFSAERPKGSFSTLEIQRTEQGDSAMYLCASSSQGNTEAFFGQGTRLTVV.

This chain connects TRBV2 to TRBJ2-4; D is undetermined. V lost 4 bases to trimming and J lost 2 bases, with 9 bases between them. The germline V gene has CDR1 SNHLY and CDR2 FYNNEI. CDR3 length: 14 residues. This CDR3 reads CASSASRSKNIQYF. CDR3 in DNA: TGTGCCAGCAGTGCCTCGAGATCCAAAAACATTCAGTACTTC.

The V gene is TRBV4-1, the J gene TRBJ1-3; D gene ambiguous. Trimming cost V 1 base and J 2 bases, with 15 bases left between them. Looked up from germline, CDR1 is MGHRA and CDR2 is YSYEKL. This CDR3 has 17 residues. Here the CDR3 reads CASSQVEGRATGNTIYF. The CDR3 DNA is TGCGCCAGCAGCCAAGTGGAGGGAAGGGCGACTGGAAACACCATATATTTT.

This chain joins TRBV27 and TRBJ1-2; D might be TRBD1 (6 bases). The CDR3 has 14 residues. V lost 2 bases and J 7 bases, leaving 14 bases between the germline ends. CDR1 MNHEY and CDR2 SMNVEV come from the germline V gene (reference sequence). CDR3 amino acids: CASSLGGRVGGYTF. The CDR3 nucleotides are TGTGCCAGCAGTTTAGGGGGCAGGGTGGGTGGCTACACCTTC.

J is TRBJ2-7 and V is TRBV7-6, with D possibly TRBD1 on 5 matching bases. The V gene's germline CDR1 is SGHVS and CDR2 FNYEAQ. Trimming took 1 base from V and 5 from J, leaving 12 bases between them. The CDR3 covers 14 residues. The CDR3 sequence: CASSLGRQGHEQYF. As DNA, the CDR3 is TGTGCCAGCAGCTTAGGTCGCCAGGGCCACGAGCAGTACTTC.

This chain connects TRBV7-9 to TRBJ1-1; D gene uncertain. Germline CDR1 is SEHNR and CDR2 is FQNEAQ (reference sequence). CDR3 length: 11 residues. Trimming cost V 2 bases and J 5 bases, with 3 bases left between them. Here the CDR3 reads CASSLLTEAFF. In DNA form, the CDR3 reads TGTGCCAGCAGCTTATTAACTGAAGCTTTCTTT.

This clone was seen a few times. The chain uses TRBV7-9 and TRBJ1-1; 7 bases align to TRBD1. V was pared by 5 bases and J by 6 bases, with 15 bases of the junction left unmatched. CDR1 is SEHNR and CDR2 is FQNEAQ in the germline V gene (reference sequence). This CDR3 spans 16 amino acids. The chain's CDR3 is CASSLLALRDSSEAFF. For the CDR3, the DNA is TGTGCCAGCAGCCTCCTAGCCCTGCGGGACAGCTCTGAAGCTTTCTTT.

V gene TRBV2 combines with J gene TRBJ2-3; D unclear. Per germline, CDR1 SNHLY and CDR2 FYNNEI. The CDR3 extends over 14 amino acids. Trimming cost V 3 bases and J 0 bases, with 7 bases left between them. The CDR3 DNA reads as TGTGCCAGCAGTGACCGGCGGAGCACAGATACGCAGTATTTT. Residues: CASSDRRSTDTQYF.

CDR3 residues: CASSQVGRQAAYEQYF. The DNA for the CDR3 is TGTGCCAGCAGCCAAGTTGGTAGACAGGCAGCCTACGAGCAGTACTTC. The chain employs TRBV4-2 and TRBJ2-7, with D perhaps TRBD1 (6 bases). Trimming took off 1 base at V and 2 bases at J, with 15 bases between the two ends. The CDR3 runs 16 residues. The V gene's germline CDR1 is LGHNA and CDR2 YNFKEQ.